Reported below is one T cell receptor (beta chain). This sample was included in a study of CD8+ T cells in alopecia areata. The treatment is: oral pan-JAK inhibitor, 5-10 mg twice daily. The CDR3 extends over 14 amino acids. V lost 4 bases and J 4 bases, leaving 11 bases between the germline ends. Germline CDR1 and CDR2: SGHVS and FQNEAQ. As the sequencing template, cDNA was produced by extracting RNA and reverse transcribing it. The repertoire was sequenced with immunoSEQ multiplex PCR; TCRdb's copy has only in-frame clones and lacks some. The sample contains 210,000 or so clones, approximately 70% of which appear only once.

This TCR derives from a human donor with alopecia areata. Sequencing used CD4+ T cells sorted from blood, obtained at roughly week 45, from a patient treated with tofacitinib. The chain links TRBV7-8 to TRBJ2-1; D ambiguous. CDR3 loop: CASSSDHIYNEQFF. CDR3 sequence (DNA): TGTGCCAGCAGCTCCGACCATATTTACAATGAGCAGTTCTTC.